This TCR beta chain was captured by sequencing in a study of T-cell memory formation after mild COVID-19. Trimming cost V 7 bases and J 3 bases, with 10 bases left between them. The germline V gene has CDR1 SNHLY and CDR2 FYNNEI. The CDR3 extends over 13 amino acids. Points from the study as a whole: Later expanders leaned CD4+, whereas clones that contracted between day 15 and 85 were balanced CD4/CD8. Researchers report contracting CD4+ clones mostly in CM and EM, with CD8+ clones in EMRA.

One entry per CDR3 protein results from TCRdb running MiXCR on the 5' RACE reads. The table lists 150,000 to 200,000 distinct CDR3 sequences, about 14% of them singletons. A word on this clonotype: What it binds is not known.

The chain carries TRBV2 and TRBJ1-5; possibly TRBD1 for D (6 bases). The clonotype originates from an adult woman who had mild COVID-19 (a few samples of this study predate the infection). Cell type and time point are not known. Material: PBMCs or a T cell subset sorted from them (not recorded which). DNA for the CDR3: TGTGCCAGCAACAGGGAGAACAATCAGCCCCAGCATTTT. This codes for CASNRENNQPQHF.